A single sample is the source of the 2 T cell receptor beta chains below, sequenced in a study of Graves' ophthalmopathy and Graves' hyperthyroidism. RNA transcripts yielded amplified TCR beta CDR3 regions. The workflow started with a first-round RT-PCR run with HTBI primers and then moved on to a second-round multiplex PCR. MiXCR was run by TCRdb on the multiplex PCR reads, yielding one entry per CDR3 protein. The sample lists hundreds of thousands of distinct CDR3 sequences, about 40% occurring once. Sample: peripheral blood. Receptors were obtained from an adult man with Graves' ophthalmopathy.

In its sample, this clonotype was seen many times. The chain joins TRBV7-2 to TRBJ2-6; D ambiguous. Germline V gene lookup returns CDR1 SGHTA and CDR2 FQGNSA. This CDR3 comprises 16 residues. V shed 1 base and J shed 2 bases, with 9 bases lying between them. Written as DNA, the CDR3 is TGTGCCAGCAGCTTAGTAGGGCAGGCTGGGGCCAACGTCCTGACTTTC. It codes for CASSLVGQAGANVLTF.

The gene calls are TRBV7-2 and TRBJ1-6, with 8 bases identical to TRBD1. The trim removed 7 bases at V and 9 bases at J, leaving 8 bases unmatched. The length of the CDR3 is 14 residues. Germline V gene sequence: CDR1 SGHTA, CDR2 FQGNSA. The DNA for the CDR3 is TGTGCCAGCACCTCCGGACAGGGAGTTTCACCCCTCCACTTT. Translation gives CASTSGQGVSPLHF. The whole variable domain, remainder taken from reference TRBV7-2 and TRBJ1-6, is GAGVSQSPSNKVTEKGKDVELRCDPISGHTALYWYRQSLGQGLEFLIYFQGNSAPDKSGLPSDRFSAERTGGSVSTLTIQRTQQEDSAVYLCASTSGQGVSPLHFGNGTRLTVT.